This T cell receptor (beta chain) was documented in a study of shared clonotypes between healthy human individuals (TCRdb year 2020). Study-level background: The cohort comprised a couple of women and a few men aged 18 to 49 years. To increase sequencing depth and limit assay-specific biases, TCR repertoire library preparation and sequencing were carried out by different laboratories using diverse techniques. Per donor, three plates each were used for CD4 naive and CD4 memory, two for CD8 naive, and one for CD8 memory. To estimate repertoire size and how much clonotype sharing occurs between individuals, the study deeply sequenced the blood TCR repertoires of about 5 healthy adults. Each donor's leukapheresis produced roughly between roughly 0.85 and 10 billion PBMCs. The paper's findings and limits, for the study overall: Naive subsets generally had larger estimated clonotype richness than memory subsets. Incomplete sequencing was indicated by rarefaction of sorted-subset datasets, despite the large sequencing depth. Sampling was limited to blood, and TCR repertoires in tissue likely differ from TCR repertoires in blood. Pairwise subsampling indicated that sequencing depth was expected to affect the degree of clonotype sharing among donors. Compared with non-shared clonotypes, the clonotypes found in all four sorted-subset donors had higher generation probabilities. About 5% of naive CD4, approximately 3.7% of naive CD8, approximately 2% of memory CD4, and more than 0.35% of memory CD8 clonotypes were shared across a few donors. Because the study included only a small number of donors, the genetic and exposure-history diversity represented was limited.

V is reduced by 1 base and J by 2 bases, leaving a spacing of 4 bases between them. CDR1 and CDR2, looked up from the germline V gene, are SGHAT and FQNNGV. Including the terminal cysteine and phenylalanine, the CDR3 comprises 13 residues. The retained sequence is limited to the CDR3, 39 bases, with the frame set at the first base. Using the deep immunoSEQ assay, TCR CDR3 regions were amplified from genomic DNA by multiplex PCR. For each cell subset, the extracted genomic DNA was distributed evenly across all wells of several immunoSEQ 96-well plates, and each plate served as one replicate. Each replicate PCR for sorted subsets received 150 to 250 ng genomic DNA, equal to tens of thousands of T cell genomes. Purified libraries were quantified with a Qubit 3.0 fluorometer, sized on a Bioanalyzer 2100, and re-quantified with the KAPA Library Quantification kit. Every immunoSEQ 96-well plate was sequenced on a dedicated single-read 150-cycle Illumina NextSeq 550 flow cell. The source study handled its data this way. The immunoSEQ output contained only junctional sequences without quality scores, so filtering could not match that applied to full-length reads. To assign V/J genes and CDR3, sequences were annotated against IMGT germline references using PyIR, a Python wrapper for IgBLAST v1.9. Reads with weak V/J assignments (E-value above 1e-6), missing CDR3, stop codons, out-of-frame junctions, or ambiguous translated residues were removed. V3J clonotypes were defined as sequences sharing the same inferred V gene, J gene, and CDR3 amino acid sequence. To compute the percentage overlap between repertoires, the number of shared unique clonotypes was divided by the size of the smaller repertoire. Three approaches were used to assess repertoire richness: RTK rarefaction, the Chao1 estimator, and Recon v2.1 estimates of unobserved clonotypes. Generation probabilities for all TCRbeta clonotypes obtained by the gDNA method from a few donors were computed using OLGA. The immuneACCESS repertoire file appears here via TCRdb, limited to in-frame rearrangements. These files lack a portion of the clones; in checked studies, under half of the deficit traces to unresolved V genes, and the cause of the others is not known. V, J and clone size derive from that table, while D and trimming were established from the DNA sequence. The sample table records around 700,000 clones; just over 90% of these occur just once. Of the sample, more than 20% is held by the ten largest clones.

CD8 naive samples were CD45RO-negative cells positively selected for CCR7, giving a CD45RA+CCR7+ population that excluded TemRA cells. The donors were healthy, HIV-negative adults who had no recently reported acute infections or vaccinations. Every donor was a Caucasian adult living in Nashville, Tennessee, USA. Blood was collected by leukapheresis, and PBMCs were isolated by Ficoll-Histopaque density gradient centrifugation and then cryopreserved in liquid nitrogen vapor phase. Purity and quantity of every magnetically sorted T cell population were checked by analytical flow cytometry. Genomic DNA was isolated from each sorted fraction and quantified by UV absorbance on a Nanodrop 2000c. On this clone: It lacks a known antigen. No much larger clone exists at a distance of one base, and base qualities are not known.

This receptor was identified in a man aged 30 to 45 in good health. The sample consisted of naive CD8+ T cells sorted from blood. The sample's cell subset or site, from its label and the paper: CD45RA+CCR7+. Here the chain combines TRBV11-2 and TRBJ2-3; the D segment cannot be called with confidence. The DNA sequence is TGTGCCAGCAGCTTAGGATTCACAGATACGCAGTATTTT. Its protein reads: CASSLGFTDTQYF.